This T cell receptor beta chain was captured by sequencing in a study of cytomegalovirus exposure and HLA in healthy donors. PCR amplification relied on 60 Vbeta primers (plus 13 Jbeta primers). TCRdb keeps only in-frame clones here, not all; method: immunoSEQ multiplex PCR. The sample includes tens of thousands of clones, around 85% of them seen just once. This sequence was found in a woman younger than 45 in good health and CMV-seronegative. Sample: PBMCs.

For the CDR3, the DNA is TGTGCCAGCATTTCCTTGGCAGGGGATAATGAGCAGTTCTTC. Protein: CASISLAGDNEQFF. The genes are TRBV27 and TRBJ2-1; TRBD1 might be the D (6 bases). This CDR3 region has 14 residues. The germline V gene encodes CDR1 MNHEY and CDR2 SMNVEV (reference sequence). Trimming took 7 bases from V and 7 from J, leaving 17 bases between them.